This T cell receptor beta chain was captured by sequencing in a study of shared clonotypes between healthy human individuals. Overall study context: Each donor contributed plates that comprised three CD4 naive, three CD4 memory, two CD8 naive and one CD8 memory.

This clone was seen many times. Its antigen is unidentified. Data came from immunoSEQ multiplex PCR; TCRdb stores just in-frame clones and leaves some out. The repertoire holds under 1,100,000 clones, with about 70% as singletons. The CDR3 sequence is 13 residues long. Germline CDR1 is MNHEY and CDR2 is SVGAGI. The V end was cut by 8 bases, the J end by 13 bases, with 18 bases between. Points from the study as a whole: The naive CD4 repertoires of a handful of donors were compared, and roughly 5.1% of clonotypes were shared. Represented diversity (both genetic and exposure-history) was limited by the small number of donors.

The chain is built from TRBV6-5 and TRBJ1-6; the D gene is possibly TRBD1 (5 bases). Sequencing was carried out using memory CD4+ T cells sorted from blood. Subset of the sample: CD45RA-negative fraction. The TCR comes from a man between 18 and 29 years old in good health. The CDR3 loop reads CASADGTLLPLHF. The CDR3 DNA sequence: TGTGCCAGCGCGGACGGGACCCTCCTGCCCCTCCACTTT.